The following is a TCR beta chain sequence with its context. Which antigen it targets is not known. Base qualities were left out, and no much larger clone turns up one base away. The protocol used for the library was 5' RACE. These reads were obtained on an Illumina HiSeq 2500. A second PCR of 7 to 11 cycles was performed with a sample-barcoded 5' primer and a J-beta primer mix. A template-switch 5' adaptor carrying 12 random nucleotides introduced a unique molecular identifier onto each TCR beta cDNA molecule. At least 2.5 million CDR3-containing paired-end reads were obtained from each sample. First-strand cDNA was synthesized from all RNA with the Mint cDNA synthesis kit, primed by a TRBC-specific oligonucleotide. After uracil-DNA glycosylase treatment, a first 18-cycle PCR used universal primers M1SS and BC2_uni_R on all cDNA. Per the authors' processing: For normalization, 1 million high-quality reads, each with a distinct molecular identifier, were randomly selected from each sample. Instead of being binned into consensus sequences, reads with shared molecular identifiers were discarded. MiTCR, set to a Q25 quality threshold and the strictest error-elimination algorithm, was used for CDR3 identification, clonotype clustering and error correction. Lower-bound total TCR beta diversity was estimated with a nonparametric unseen species model using Euler transformation. Clones were called with MiXCR by TCRdb after fastp trimmed the public reads at Q25, and only in-frame beta chains were retained. All rows with the same CDR3 protein become a single entry with the most common DNA and genes. TCRdb's processing, not the authors', yielded these V and J calls. A total of hundreds of thousands of distinct CDR3 sequences appear in this sample, approximately 50% of them only once. The leading ten clones occupy 30% to 40% of the sample.

Systemically healthy Caucasian individuals from Russia, some 40 in total and aged roughly 6 to 100 years, were included as donors. Each donor gave ten milliliters of peripheral blood, drawn into EDTA-treated Vacutainer tubes. Ficoll-Paque density-gradient centrifugation was used to isolate PBMCs, with at least 6 million obtained per sample. Trizol reagent was used to extract total RNA from the PBMCs, yielding at least 6 micrograms per sample. For every donor, an aliquot of PBMCs went through flow cytometry to measure the percentages of naive CD45RAhigh/CD27high T cells. The sample comes from a study of blood T cells in healthy people across ages (dated by TCRdb to the mid-2010s). Concerning the study at large: Template switching captured roughly one uniquely barcoded TCR beta cDNA molecule per two T cells in model experiments. Age-related changes in TCR beta repertoire diversity were measured in the study by deep sequencing normalized with unique cDNA molecular identifiers. Four age groups were formed from the donors: young (average approximately 15 years), middle-aged (just under 40), aged (roughly 58) and long-lived (approximately 78). To avoid experimental bias, donors of different ages were randomly spread across the sequencing lanes. Using the same blood draw, the study looked at two additional independent replicas of 1 million unique cDNA reads for two donors, one aged 18 to 29 and the other aged 80 or older.

The research as a whole found: There was a strong correlation between observed TCR beta diversity and the percentage of naive T cells measured by flow cytometry. Estimates of total diversity from one million sequenced T cells were regarded as lower bounds and underestimates. Because donor CMV infection status was unknown, age-related changes in expanded clonotypes were potentially confounded. As age increased, observed TCR beta diversity per million T cells dropped in a roughly linear way, and a significant reduction was already evident by age around 41. Because profiling used bulk unsorted PBMCs, naive and antigen-experienced compartments could not be compared conclusively. The long-lived group showed more naive CD4+ T cells, fewer expanded clones and increased TCR diversity than the aged group, suggesting age selection.

The sequence derives from a woman aged 60 to 75 in good health. Sequencing was carried out using blood.

The CDR3 protein: CAARVDSYNEQFF. The sequence in DNA is TGCGCCGCCCGGGTAGACTCCTACAATGAGCAGTTCTTC. The chain uses TRBV5-1 and TRBJ2-1, with the D gene not confidently named. V and J lose 10 bases and 0 bases, and a span of 11 bases separates them. CDR1 and CDR2 are drawn from the germline V gene: SGHRS, YFSETQ. The cysteine opens and the phenylalanine closes a CDR3 of 13 amino acids. Here the CDR3 DNA is all that survives: 39 bases in frame from base 1.